This T cell receptor (beta chain) is drawn from a study of TIL therapy for anti-PD-1-resistant metastatic lung cancer. V lost 5 bases, J lost 5 bases, and 11 bases lay in between. The CDR3 sequence is 13 residues long. CDR1 is KGHDR, CDR2 SFDVKD, per germline. This clone has a handful of counts. This was the immunoSEQ v3 assay. Assay: immunoSEQ multiplex PCR; the TCRdb copy retains only in-frame clones and omits some. The table includes approximately 87,000 clones, 50% to 70% detected once. Documented time point: pre-treatment sample, taken before nivolumab and TIL therapy. Most excised metastases sampled were pleural nodules or supraclavicular lymph nodes.

The specimen was tumor tissue, collected at baseline. The rearrangement links TRBV24-1 to TRBJ2-5; D ambiguous. This clonotype originated in a person between 30 and 79 years old with non-small cell lung cancer. CDR3 nucleotide sequence: TGTGCCACCAGTGCTGCGGACGGGGAGACCCAGTACTTC. Translation: CATSAADGETQYF.